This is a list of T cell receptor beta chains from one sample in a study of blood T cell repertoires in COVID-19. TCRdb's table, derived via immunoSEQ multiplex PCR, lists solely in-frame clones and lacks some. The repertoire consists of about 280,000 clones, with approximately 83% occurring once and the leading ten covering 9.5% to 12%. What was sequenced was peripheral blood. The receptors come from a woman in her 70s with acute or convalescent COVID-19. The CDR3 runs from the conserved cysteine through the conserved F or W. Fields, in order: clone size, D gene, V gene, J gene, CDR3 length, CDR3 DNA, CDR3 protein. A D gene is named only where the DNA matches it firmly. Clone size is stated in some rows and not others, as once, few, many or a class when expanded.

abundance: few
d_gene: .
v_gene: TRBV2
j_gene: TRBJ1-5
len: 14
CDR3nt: TGTGCCAGCAGGGGCACAGGCTCCCTGGAGCCCCAGCATTTT
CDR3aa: CASRGTGSLEPQHF

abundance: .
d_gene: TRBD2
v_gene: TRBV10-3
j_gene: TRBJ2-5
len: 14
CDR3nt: TGTGCCATCCCCATGACTAGCCTATTGGGGTCCCAGTACTTC
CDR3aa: CAIPMTSLLGSQYF

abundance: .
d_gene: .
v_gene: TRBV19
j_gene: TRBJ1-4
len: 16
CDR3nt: TGTGCCAGTACCCGATTGGGAGCCGCAACTAATGAAAAACTGTTTTTT
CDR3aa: CASTRLGAATNEKLFF

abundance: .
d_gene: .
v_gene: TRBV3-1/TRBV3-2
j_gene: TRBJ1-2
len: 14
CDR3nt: TGTGCCAGCAGCTACAGTCGCCAAGGTGCTGGCTACACCTTC
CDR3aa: CASSYSRQGAGYTF

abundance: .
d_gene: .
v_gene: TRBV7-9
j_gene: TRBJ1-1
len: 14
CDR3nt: TGTGCCAGCAGCCCAACAGGGCGCGACACTGAAGCTTTCTTT
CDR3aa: CASSPTGRDTEAFF

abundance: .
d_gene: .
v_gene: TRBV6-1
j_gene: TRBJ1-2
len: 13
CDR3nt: TGTGCCAGCAGTGACCTCGGGGGATATGGCTACACCTTC
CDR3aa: CASSDLGGYGYTF

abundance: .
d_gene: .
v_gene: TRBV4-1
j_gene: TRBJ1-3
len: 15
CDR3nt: TGCGCCAGCAGCCAAGATCAGGGATCTGGAAACACCATATATTTT
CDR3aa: CASSQDQGSGNTIYF

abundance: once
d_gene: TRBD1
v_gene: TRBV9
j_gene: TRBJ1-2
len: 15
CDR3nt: TGTGCCAGCAGCGGGCGACAGGGGAGTCACTATGGCTACACCTTC
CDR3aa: CASSGRQGSHYGYTF

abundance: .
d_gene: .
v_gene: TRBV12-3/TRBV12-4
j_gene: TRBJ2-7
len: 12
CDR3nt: TGTGCCAGCAGTCTGGGGCGGTACGAGCAGTACTTC
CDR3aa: CASSLGRYEQYF

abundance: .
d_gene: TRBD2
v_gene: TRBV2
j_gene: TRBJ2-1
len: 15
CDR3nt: TGTGCCAGCGGAGACGGACTAGCGGGCGACAATGAGCAGTTCTTC
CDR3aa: CASGDGLAGDNEQFF

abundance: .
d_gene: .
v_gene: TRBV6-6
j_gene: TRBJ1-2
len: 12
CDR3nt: TGTGCCAGCACGTACGGGTCGAATGGCTACACCTTC
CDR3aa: CASTYGSNGYTF

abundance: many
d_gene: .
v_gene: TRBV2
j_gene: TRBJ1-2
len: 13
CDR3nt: TGTGCCAGCAGTGATACGCAGGGGAATGGCTACACCTTC
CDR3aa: CASSDTQGNGYTF

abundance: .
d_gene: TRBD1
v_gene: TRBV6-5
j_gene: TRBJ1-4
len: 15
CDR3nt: TGTGCCAGCAGACCCGGGACAGGGGCTAATGAAAAACTGTTTTTT
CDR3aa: CASRPGTGANEKLFF

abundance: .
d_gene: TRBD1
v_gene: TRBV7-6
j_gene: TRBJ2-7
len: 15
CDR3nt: TGTGCCAGCAGCTTAACGCCGACAGGGCGCAACGAGCAGTACTTC
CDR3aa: CASSLTPTGRNEQYF

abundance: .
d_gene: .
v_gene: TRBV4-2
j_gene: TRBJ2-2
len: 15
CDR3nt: TGTGCCAGCAGCCAGGAGGGTCGGAACACCGGGGAGCTGTTTTTT
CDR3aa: CASSQEGRNTGELFF

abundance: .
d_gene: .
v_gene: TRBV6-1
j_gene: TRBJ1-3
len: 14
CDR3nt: TGTGCCAGCGTCCCAGGGACATCGGGAAACACCATATATTTT
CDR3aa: CASVPGTSGNTIYF

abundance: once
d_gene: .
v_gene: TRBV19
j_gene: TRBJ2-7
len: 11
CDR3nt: TGTGCCTCTAACGGGGGCTACGAGCAGTACTTC
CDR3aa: CASNGGYEQYF

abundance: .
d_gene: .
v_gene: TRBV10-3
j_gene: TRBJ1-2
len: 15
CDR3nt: TGTGCCATCAGCGGGGTGGAGGGATCCAATCCAAGCTACACCTTC
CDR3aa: CAISGVEGSNPSYTF

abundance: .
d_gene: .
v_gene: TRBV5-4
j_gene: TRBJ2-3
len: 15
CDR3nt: TGTGCCAGCAGCTTGGAGGGCGGGGAAACGGATACGCAGTATTTT
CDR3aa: CASSLEGGETDTQYF

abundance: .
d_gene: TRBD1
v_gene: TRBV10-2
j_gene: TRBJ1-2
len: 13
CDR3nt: TGCGCCAGCAGTTGGACAGGGGGCAATGGCTACACCTTC
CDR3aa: CASSWTGGNGYTF

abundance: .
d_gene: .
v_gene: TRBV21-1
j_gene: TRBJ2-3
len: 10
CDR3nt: TGTGCCACCAACACAGATACGCAGTATTTT
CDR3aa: CATNTDTQYF

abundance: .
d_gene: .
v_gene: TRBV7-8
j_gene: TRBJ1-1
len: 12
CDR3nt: TGTGCCAGCAGCTTAGGAGGGCTAGAAGCTTTCTTT
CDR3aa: CASSLGGLEAFF

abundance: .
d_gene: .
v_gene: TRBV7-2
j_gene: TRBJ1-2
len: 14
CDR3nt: TGTGCCAGCAGCTTAAGGACAGCCCTCTATGGCTACACCTTC
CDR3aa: CASSLRTALYGYTF

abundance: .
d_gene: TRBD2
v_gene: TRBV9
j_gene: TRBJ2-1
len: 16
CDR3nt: TGTGCCAGCAGCGCGGGCGGGGGGGCCTCCTACAATGAGCAGTTCTTC
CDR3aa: CASSAGGGASYNEQFF

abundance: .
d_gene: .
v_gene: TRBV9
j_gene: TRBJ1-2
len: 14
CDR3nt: TGTGCCAGCAGCGCCAACACAGGGTTCGGCGGCTACACCTTC
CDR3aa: CASSANTGFGGYTF

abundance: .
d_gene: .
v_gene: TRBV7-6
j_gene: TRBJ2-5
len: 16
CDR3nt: TGTGCCAGCAGCCTAAAACCCCCTCTGAGTGCTGAGACCCAGTACTTC
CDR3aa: CASSLKPPLSAETQYF

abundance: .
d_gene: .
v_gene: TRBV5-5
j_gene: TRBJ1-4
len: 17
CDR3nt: TGTGCCAGCAGCTTGCGGGTTTACCCAGGGGTTCGCGAAAAACTGTTTTTT
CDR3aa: CASSLRVYPGVREKLFF